One sample yielded the 21 T cell receptor beta chains listed below, sequenced in a study of blood T cell repertoires in COVID-19. This table comes from immunoSEQ multiplex PCR, and its TCRdb copy is limited to in-frame clones, with some not included. The data contain 250,000 or so clones, 80% to 90% of them singletons. Material for sequencing was PBMCs or T cells enriched from blood (not recorded which). These receptors were obtained from a middle-aged woman who had been exposed to COVID-19.

This rearrangement joins TRBV18 to TRBJ1-4, with 9 bases that match TRBD1. Trimming removed 3 bases from V and 0 bases from J; junction bases left unmatched: 8. This CDR3 region has 18 residues. Germline CDR1 reads KGHSH; CDR2 reads LQKENI. CDR3 loop: CASSPRGQGLATNEKLFF. In DNA, the CDR3 is TGTGCCAGCTCACCCAGGGGACAGGGATTGGCAACTAATGAAAAACTGTTTTTT.

This chain joins TRBV24-1 and TRBJ2-2; tentative D call: TRBD2 (5 bases). Germline V CDR1 and CDR2: KGHDR, SFDVKD. V lost 6 bases, J lost 3 bases, and 16 bases lay in between. The CDR3 length is 16 residues. In nucleotides, the CDR3 is TGTGCCACCAGTTCACTTCTCGGGGAAGACACCGGGGAGCTGTTTTTT. Translation: CATSSLLGEDTGELFF.

The CDR3 sequence is CASSVSPAAHTDTQYF. The CDR3, as DNA: TGTGCCAGCAGCGTAAGCCCGGCGGCCCACACAGATACGCAGTATTTT. The chain couples TRBV9 to TRBJ2-3; D is undetermined. The ends were cut back, 1 base at V and 2 bases at J, with 14 bases in the middle. The germline gives CDR1 SGDLS, CDR2 YYNGEE. This CDR3 has 16 amino acids. Supplemented by reference TRBV9 and TRBJ2-3, the full variable domain reads DSGVTQTPKHLITATGQRVTLRCSPRSGDLSVYWYQQSLDQGLQFLIQYYNGEERAKGNILERFSAQQFPDLHSELNLSSLELGDSALYFCASSVSPAAHTDTQYFGPGTRLTVL.

The gene calls are TRBV28 and TRBJ1-6, with TRBD1 matching over 7 bases. The CDR3 runs to 14 residues. CDR1 and CDR2 (germline): MDHEN, SYDVKM. After removal of 4 bases from V and 9 bases from J, the junction contained 6 bases not matched to a gene. The chain's CDR3 is CASSSTGSGSPLHF. CDR3 nucleotides: TGTGCCAGCAGTTCGACAGGGAGCGGTTCACCCCTCCACTTT.

This clone has only a few counts. This chain connects TRBV28 to TRBJ1-3; the D gene is possibly TRBD1 (6 bases). Germline loops: CDR1 MDHEN, CDR2 SYDVKM. The V end lost 3 bases, the J end lost 5 bases, and 8 bases lay between the germline ends. The CDR3 consists of 13 residues. Here the CDR3 DNA reads TGTGCCAGCAGTTTTGGGGGCAGAAACACCATATATTTT. Residues: CASSFGGRNTIYF.

The J gene is TRBJ1-2, the V gene TRBV19, with 9 bases fitting TRBD1. V lost 5 bases to trimming and J lost 7 bases; unmatched junction nucleotides: 11. From germline, CDR1 is LNHDA and CDR2 SQIVND (reference sequence). This CDR3 has 15 amino acids. The CDR3 spells CASSLRDRASGGYTF. CDR3 coding DNA: TGTGCCAGTAGTCTCCGGGACAGGGCTTCGGGTGGCTACACCTTC. The whole variable domain, filled in from reference TRBV19 and TRBJ1-2, reads DGGITQSPKYLFRKEGQNVTLSCEQNLNHDAMYWYRQDPGQGLRLIYYSQIVNDFQKGDIAEGYSVSREKKESFPLTVTSAQKNPTAFYLCASSLRDRASGGYTFGSGTRLTVV.

The V call is TRBV30, the J call TRBJ1-2; D gene uncertain. Germline V gene lookup returns CDR1 GTSNPN and CDR2 SVGIG (reference sequence). The CDR3 is made up of 14 amino acids. Trimming removed 0 bases at V and 2 bases at J, with 10 bases between. CDR3 amino acids: CAWSVTPVNYGYTF. Here the CDR3 DNA reads TGTGCCTGGAGTGTAACCCCAGTCAACTATGGCTACACCTTC.

This clone was counted a single time. The V gene is TRBV28, the J gene TRBJ2-2; the D gene is possibly TRBD2 (5 bases). In germline, CDR1 is MDHEN, CDR2 SYDVKM. The CDR3 contains 16 residues. V dropped 4 bases and J dropped 6 bases, with 18 bases sitting between them. DNA of the CDR3: TGTGCCAGCAGTTCTAGGAGCACTAGTTGGGCCGGGGAGCTGTTTTTT. It translates to CASSSRSTSWAGELFF.

The chain links TRBV5-1 to TRBJ2-7; 8 bases are shared with TRBD1. The CDR3 runs 14 residues. CDR1 and CDR2 from the germline V gene are SGHRS and YFSETQ. V dropped 3 bases and J dropped 3; count of bases not matched to a gene: 5. CDR3 coding DNA: TGCGCCAGCAGCTCCGGGACAGGAAACTACGAGCAGTACTTC. It yields the protein CASSSGTGNYEQYF.

The CDR3 DNA follows: TGTGCCAGTAGCCCAGGGGGCTACGAGCAGTACTTC. Translated: CASSPGGYEQYF. V and J are TRBV19 and TRBJ2-7, with 7 bases fitting TRBD1. The CDR3 has 12 residues. Trimming took 6 bases from V and 3 from J; bases not matched to a gene: 2. Germline V lookup: CDR1 LNHDA, CDR2 SQIVND (reference sequence).

V gene TRBV10-3 combines with J gene TRBJ1-1, with a possible D match to TRBD1 (5 bases). The V end was cut by 10 bases, the J end by 2 bases, with 17 bases between. Germline V gene data show CDR1 as ENHRY and CDR2 as SYGVKD. The CDR3 runs 14 residues. CDR3 residues: CATGGSAINTEAFF. As DNA, the CDR3 is TGTGCCACCGGGGGGTCAGCAATCAACACTGAAGCTTTCTTT.

The genes are TRBV25-1 and TRBJ2-5; D is undetermined. CDR1 is MGHDK, CDR2 SYGVNS, per germline. Trimming pared 0 bases from V and 2 bases from J, leaving 4 bases between. The CDR3 has 13 amino acids. The CDR3 spells CASSEYKQETQYF. The CDR3 bases are TGTGCCAGCAGTGAATATAAACAAGAGACCCAGTACTTC.

This chain connects TRBV19 to TRBJ2-3, with 7 bases matching TRBD2. This CDR3 is 15 amino acids long. V gave up 4 bases and J gave up 8 bases; unmatched junction bases: 12. Germline V gives CDR1 LNHDA, CDR2 SQIVND (reference sequence). The CDR3 protein is CASSTFAGEGGTQYF. The DNA for the CDR3 is TGTGCCAGTAGTACTTTCGCGGGAGAAGGTGGTACGCAGTATTTT. Variable domain in full (rest from reference TRBV19 and TRBJ2-3): DGGITQSPKYLFRKEGQNVTLSCEQNLNHDAMYWYRQDPGQGLRLIYYSQIVNDFQKGDIAEGYSVSREKKESFPLTVTSAQKNPTAFYLCASSTFAGEGGTQYFGPGTRLTVL.

This clone was recorded a few times. The V and J genes are TRBV30 and TRBJ1-2, with D perhaps matching TRBD1 (6 bases). V lost 5 bases to trimming and J lost 5 bases, with 9 bases between them. Germline V gene lookup returns CDR1 GTSNPN and CDR2 SVGIG (reference sequence). This CDR3 has 11 residues. The CDR3 coding sequence is TGTGCCTGGGGACAGAGGTATGGCTACACCTTC. This translates into CAWGQRYGYTF. Variable domain in full (rest from reference TRBV30 and TRBJ1-2): SQTIHQWPATLVQPVGSPLSLECTVEGTSNPNLYWYRQAAGRGLQLLFYSVGIGQISSEVPQNLSASRPQDRQFILSSKKLLLSDSGFYLCAWGQRYGYTFGSGTRLTVV.

This clone was seen a handful of times. The J gene is TRBJ2-3, the V gene TRBV25-1; D is undetermined. V lost 2 bases, J lost 0 bases, and 9 bases lay in between. The CDR3 consists of 15 residues. In germline, CDR1 is MGHDK, CDR2 SYGVNS. The chain's CDR3 is CASSESPGSTDTQYF. In DNA form, the CDR3 reads TGTGCCAGCAGTGAAAGCCCAGGTAGCACAGATACGCAGTATTTT.

The chain uses TRBV5-1 and TRBJ1-6, with 7 bases identical to TRBD1. In germline, CDR1 is SGHRS, CDR2 YFSETQ. Germline trimming cut 5 bases from V and 4 bases from J; bases unmatched to any gene: 9. The CDR3 runs 16 residues. The CDR3 nucleotides read TGCGCCAGCAGAAGCCTGGGGGACAGTTATAATTCACCCCTCCACTTT. It yields the protein CASRSLGDSYNSPLHF.

This chain links TRBV28 with TRBJ1-5, with D unresolved. CDR1 is MDHEN, CDR2 SYDVKM, per germline. With 7 bases removed from V and 4 bases from J, the gap between germline ends came to 11 bases. The CDR3 contains 13 residues. CDR3 region: CASKPRVNQPQHF. The CDR3, as DNA: TGTGCCAGCAAGCCGAGGGTAAATCAGCCCCAGCATTTT.

The J gene is TRBJ1-5, the V gene TRBV11-2, with a tentative D call TRBD1 (6 bases). This CDR3 has 14 residues. V gave up 1 base and J gave up 7 bases, with 11 bases separating them. Germline CDR1 is SGHAT and CDR2 is FQNNGV. The CDR3 protein is CASSLVEGQQPQHF. The CDR3 nucleotides read TGTGCCAGCAGCTTAGTGGAAGGACAGCAGCCCCAGCATTTT. Together with reference TRBV11-2 and TRBJ1-5, the CDR3 gives the full variable domain: EAGVAQSPRYKIIEKRQSVAFWCNPISGHATLYWYQQILGQGPKLLIQFQNNGVVDDSQLPKDRFSAERLKGVDSTLKIQPAKLEDSAVYLCASSLVEGQQPQHFGDGTRLSIL.

The J gene is TRBJ1-1, the V gene TRBV7-9; D perhaps matches TRBD1 (6 bases). V was trimmed by 0 bases and J by 1 base, leaving 9 bases between them. This CDR3 contains 15 residues. CDR1 is SEHNR and CDR2 is FQNEAQ in the germline V gene (reference sequence). CDR3 coding DNA: TGTGCCAGCAGCTTAGCATTGGGACAGAACACTGAAGCTTTCTTT. This gives the protein CASSLALGQNTEAFF.

The rearrangement joins TRBV11-1 to TRBJ2-1; TRBD2 matches at 8 bases. The CDR3 contains 14 residues. V shed 8 bases, J shed 7 bases, and the junction held 10 bases outside the gene matches. Germline CDR1 reads SGHAT; CDR2 reads FQDESV (reference sequence). CDR3 DNA: TGTGCCAGCGACGGGGGGGGCCACGGGAATGAGCAGTTCTTC. Translation: CASDGGGHGNEQFF.

CDR3 sequence: CAWSEKKRGLSLTRQYV. In DNA, the CDR3 is TGTGCCTGGAGTGAAAAAAAGCGGGGACTATCACTTACGAGGCAGTACGTC. This chain joins TRBV30 and TRBJ2-7, with TRBD2 matching over 7 bases. There are 17 residues in the CDR3. Germline V gives CDR1 GTSNPN, CDR2 SVGIG (reference sequence). V lost 1 base, J lost 9 bases, and 21 bases stayed unmatched.